What follows are 32 T cell receptor beta chains derived from one specimen sequenced in a study of T-cell memory formation after mild COVID-19 (dated by TCRdb to about 2021). Receptor amplification or capture employed 5' RACE. The sequencer was an Illumina NovaSeq 6000. Starting from the raw public reads, TCRdb applied fastp trimming at Q25, assembled clones with MiXCR and retained in-frame beta chains. Each record represents a unique CDR3 protein, reported with the most common genes and DNA among its rows. In all, the sample holds fewer than 50,000 distinct CDR3 sequences, and around 6.6% of those were seen once. The top ten clones comprise 0.79% of the sample. Specimen: PBMCs or a T cell subset sorted from them (not recorded which). These TCRs come from an adult who had mild COVID-19 (a few samples of this study predate the infection). The sample titles of this study are shuffled in the database, so cell type and time point are left out.

This clonotype has ten or more counts. This rearrangement joins TRBV28 to TRBJ2-1; TRBD1 aligns across 8 bases. Germline loops: CDR1 MDHEN, CDR2 SYDVKM. The CDR3 is made up of 14 amino acids. Trimming took 3 bases from V and 7 from J; bases not matched to a gene: 5. The CDR3 DNA follows: TGTGCCAGCAGTTTTCAGGGGGCGCGTAATGAGCAGTTCTTC. Translating it yields CASSFQGARNEQFF. Drawing the rest from reference TRBV28 and TRBJ2-1, the complete variable domain is DVKVTQSSRYLVKRTGEKVFLECVQDMDHENMFWYRQDPGLGLRLIYFSYDVKMKEKGDIPEGYSVSREKKERFSLILESASTNQTSMYLCASSFQGARNEQFFGPGTRLTVL.

V gene TRBV6-6 combines with J gene TRBJ1-5; D is ambiguous. The V gene's germline CDR1 is MNHNY and CDR2 SVGAGI (reference sequence). CDR3 length equals 16 residues. Trimming removed 8 bases from V and 7 bases from J, with 24 bases in between. CDR3 nucleotides: TGTGCCAGCGATTCTGGTGTTATCCGGGAGGGACAGCCCCAGCATTTT. This codes for CASDSGVIREGQPQHF.

This clonotype was observed at least ten times. The genes are TRBV12-3 or TRBV12-4 and TRBJ2-3; no clear D gene. The CDR3 consists of 15 residues. V shed 2 bases and J shed 2 bases, with 11 bases lying between them. In nucleotides, the CDR3 is TGTGCCAGCAGTTTAAGGGCACAGCTCACAGATACGCAGTATTTT. It is translated as CASSLRAQLTDTQYF.

This chain connects TRBV7-8 to TRBJ2-1, with TRBD2 as a possible D gene (6 bases). Trimming took 9 bases from V and 6 from J, leaving 21 bases between them. This CDR3 has 15 residues. CDR1 is SGHVS, CDR2 FQNEAQ, per germline. CDR3 coding DNA: TGTGCCAGTACCCCCCCTTGGGGGGAGACCAATGAGCAGTTCTTC. This codes for CASTPPWGETNEQFF.

This clonotype turned up a few times. The rearrangement links TRBV12-3 or TRBV12-4 to TRBJ1-1, with TRBD1 identical over 8 bases. The trim removed 4 bases at V and 1 base at J, leaving 2 bases unmatched. The CDR3 has 14 amino acids. DNA for the CDR3: TGTGCCAGCAGTTCGGGACAGGAGAACACTGAAGCTTTCTTT. Translating it yields CASSSGQENTEAFF.

Only a few counts were recorded for this clonotype. This chain uses TRBV29-1 with TRBJ1-4; TRBD1 matches 8 bases. Germline CDR1 is SQVTM and CDR2 is ANQGSEA. This CDR3 comprises 14 residues. Trimming at V came to 6 bases and at J to 8 bases, leaving 11 bases not matched to a gene. CDR3 region: CSVGPGQGLEKLFF. The CDR3 DNA reads TGCAGCGTCGGACCTGGACAGGGTCTGGAAAAACTGTTTTTT.

The V call is TRBV7-8, the J call TRBJ2-5; a weak D match, TRBD1 (5 bases). The CDR3 runs to 16 residues. Trimming stripped 2 bases from V and 1 base from J, with 14 bases between. Germline-derived CDR1 and CDR2 are SGHVS and FQNEAQ. The CDR3 DNA reads TGTGCCAGCAGCTTACAGTCGCGACAGCTCCAAGAGACCCAGTACTTC. Translating gives CASSLQSRQLQETQYF.

This chain uses TRBV19 with TRBJ2-1; D possibly matches TRBD1 or TRBD2 (5 bases each). V lost 7 bases, J lost 0 bases, and 13 bases lay in between. This CDR3 region has 15 residues. CDR1 LNHDA and CDR2 SQIVND come from the germline V gene (reference sequence). CDR3 in amino acids: CASTGTVRSYNEQFF. CDR3 nucleotide sequence: TGTGCCAGTACCGGGACCGTTCGCTCCTACAATGAGCAGTTCTTC.

This clonotype was picked up many times. The rearrangement links TRBV29-1 to TRBJ2-1, with TRBD2 matching 8 bases. V lost 0 bases and J lost 6; bases outside the gene matches: 7. Germline CDR1 SQVTM, CDR2 ANQGSEA. The CDR3 contains 15 residues. The CDR3 DNA is TGCAGCGTTGAAGACCAGCGGGAGTCCCTCAATGAGCAGTTCTTC. Translation gives CSVEDQRESLNEQFF.

This clonotype was detected many times. This chain connects TRBV2 to TRBJ2-1; 10 positions match TRBD2. The CDR3 runs 15 residues. V lost 4 bases and J lost 7; bases outside the gene matches: 7. From germline, CDR1 is SNHLY and CDR2 FYNNEI. CDR3 amino acids: CASSVGLAGVNEQFF. The CDR3 DNA sequence: TGTGCCAGCAGTGTTGGTCTAGCGGGAGTTAATGAGCAGTTCTTC.

This clonotype was observed many times. The chain recombines TRBV12-3 or TRBV12-4 with TRBJ1-4; D is perhaps TRBD1 (5 bases). Trimming took 3 bases from V and 7 from J, leaving 21 bases between them. This CDR3 contains 17 residues. For the CDR3, the DNA is TGTGCCAGCAGTTTCGGCAGGTCAAAAGGGGACGGTGAAAAACTGTTTTTT. Translation gives CASSFGRSKGDGEKLFF.

This clonotype came up a few times. The V call is TRBV24-1, the J call TRBJ1-2, with 7 nucleotides matching TRBD1. The V and J ends lost 3 bases and 8 bases, in that order; junction bases with no gene match: 11. Germline V gene data show CDR1 as KGHDR and CDR2 as SFDVKD. This CDR3 contains 15 residues. In DNA, the CDR3 is TGTGCCACCAGTGATCCCGTTACAGGGGTTTACGGCTACACCTTC. Translating gives CATSDPVTGVYGYTF.

The V and J genes are TRBV18 and TRBJ2-7; a possible D gene is TRBD2 (5 bases). The CDR3 extends over 15 amino acids. Germline CDR1 is KGHSH and CDR2 is LQKENI. Between the trimmed V and J ends, which lost 2 bases and 2 bases, there was a span of 13 bases. CDR3 in amino acids: CASSPGAAETYEQYF. The CDR3, as DNA: TGTGCCAGCTCACCAGGAGCGGCAGAAACCTACGAGCAGTACTTC.

This clonotype was observed a handful of times. The V and J genes are TRBV6-5 and TRBJ1-1; a possible D gene is TRBD1 (5 bases). This CDR3 spans 15 amino acids. Trimming removed 4 bases at V and 3 bases at J, with 15 bases between. CDR1 is MNHEY, CDR2 SVGAGI, per germline. This CDR3 reads CASSSGDRRDTEAFF. In DNA form, the CDR3 reads TGTGCCAGCAGTTCCGGGGACCGCCGTGACACTGAAGCTTTCTTT.

This clonotype was seen repeatedly, ten times or more. The chain couples TRBV7-8 to TRBJ2-7, with D possibly being TRBD1 or TRBD2 (5 bases each). The V end was cut by 5 bases, the J end by 6 bases, with 26 bases between. Germline V gene data show CDR1 as SGHVS and CDR2 as FQNEAQ. The CDR3 totals 17 residues. CDR3 protein: CASSQSRDPISRPEQYF. The CDR3 bases are TGTGCCAGCAGCCAGTCCCGGGACCCCATTTCCAGACCCGAGCAGTACTTC. Using reference TRBV7-8 and TRBJ2-7 for the parts outside the CDR3, the full variable domain is GAGVSQSPRYKVAKRGQDVALRCDPISGHVSLFWYQQALGQGPEFLTYFQNEAQLDKSGLPSDRFFAERPEGSVSTLKIQRTQQEDSAVYLCASSQSRDPISRPEQYFGPGTRLTVT.

The chain joins TRBV5-1 to TRBJ2-5, with 7 positions matching TRBD2. CDR1 SGHRS and CDR2 YFSETQ come from the germline V gene. Trimming took 1 base from V and 0 from J; bases not matched to a gene: 3. CDR3 size: 15 residues. The CDR3 loop reads CASSLSSGNQETQYF. The CDR3 region has the DNA TGCGCCAGCAGCTTGTCTAGCGGTAACCAAGAGACCCAGTACTTC.

V and J are TRBV11-2 and TRBJ2-7; 8 bases are a match to TRBD1. The V gene's germline CDR1 is SGHAT and CDR2 FQNNGV. Unmatched junction bases numbered 8, after V lost 6 bases and J lost 1 base. CDR3 length equals 15 residues. The CDR3 coding sequence is TGTGCCAGCAGACCTCCAGGGGGCAGGTCCTACGAGCAGTACTTC. The encoded protein is CASRPPGGRSYEQYF.

This clonotype was observed many times. This chain joins TRBV5-1 and TRBJ2-1, with D perhaps TRBD1 or TRBD2 (5 bases each). V was pared by 3 bases and J by 8 bases, with 18 bases between. Germline loops: CDR1 SGHRS, CDR2 YFSETQ. This CDR3 spans 15 amino acids. In nucleotides, the CDR3 is TGCGCCAGCAGCTCCGGGACCACAGCGATGTATGAGCAGTTCTTC. The encoded protein is CASSSGTTAMYEQFF.

A few counts support this clonotype. V gene TRBV30 combines with J gene TRBJ1-2, with TRBD1 matching over 7 bases. The J segment lost 8 bases and the V segment lost 2 bases, leaving 8 bases of the junction unmatched. The CDR3 is 13 amino acids. Germline lookup yields CDR1 GTSNPN and CDR2 SVGIG (reference sequence). The CDR3 reads CAWSWVGGVGYTF. The CDR3 DNA is TGTGCCTGGAGTTGGGTAGGGGGCGTGGGCTACACCTTC. Drawing the rest from reference TRBV30 and TRBJ1-2, the complete variable domain is SQTIHQWPATLVQPVGSPLSLECTVEGTSNPNLYWYRQAAGRGLQLLFYSVGIGQISSEVPQNLSASRPQDRQFILSSKKLLLSDSGFYLCAWSWVGGVGYTFGSGTRLTVV.

The genes are TRBV5-1 and TRBJ2-7; tentatively, D is TRBD2 (7 bases). CDR1 is SGHRS and CDR2 is YFSETQ in the germline V gene. V was pared by 5 bases and J by 4 bases, with 16 bases between. The CDR3 is 14 residues long. The CDR3, as DNA: TGCGCCAGCAGAATCGGAGGGGGGGCGTACGAGCAGTACTTC. Translation: CASRIGGGAYEQYF.

The table lists this clonotype with many counts. The CDR3 DNA is TGTGCCAGCAGTGAAGCTAGCGGGGGTTACAATGAGCAGTTCTTC. As protein: CASSEASGGYNEQFF. The J gene is TRBJ2-1, the V gene TRBV2, with 9 bases identical to TRBD2. The CDR3 runs to 15 residues. J was trimmed by 4 bases and V by 0 bases; bases with no gene match: 1. Germline V lookup: CDR1 SNHLY, CDR2 FYNNEI.

Many counts were recorded for this clonotype. This sequence joins TRBV5-6 and TRBJ2-5; 13 bases align to TRBD2. Germline loops: CDR1 SGHDT, CDR2 YYEEEE. Germline trimming cut 2 bases from V and 5 bases from J; bases unmatched to any gene: 6. The CDR3 sequence is 16 residues long. For the CDR3, the DNA is TGTGCCAGCAGCTTAAGGACTAGCGGGGGTTCGGAGACCCAGTACTTC. Translated, it gives CASSLRTSGGSETQYF.

This clonotype was detected many times. The V call is TRBV5-5, the J call TRBJ2-7; 9 bases are shared with TRBD1. CDR1 is SGHKS and CDR2 is YYEKEE in the germline V gene (reference sequence). The CDR3 loop spans 15 amino acids. V lost 0 bases and J lost 3; bases outside the gene matches: 4. CDR3 loop: CASSLAGQGLYEQYF. The CDR3 DNA reads TGTGCCAGCAGCTTGGCAGGACAGGGGCTCTACGAGCAGTACTTC.

This clonotype was recorded many times. The CDR3, as DNA: TGTGCCAGCAGCTCCATAGACAGGGGTAACTACAATGAGCAGTTCTTC. Translated: CASSSIDRGNYNEQFF. V and J are TRBV11-1 and TRBJ2-1; 8 bases are shared with TRBD1. The CDR3 has 16 amino acids. Trimming removed 4 bases from V and 3 bases from J; junction bases left unmatched: 8. Per germline, CDR1 SGHAT and CDR2 FQDESV (reference sequence).

At least ten counts were recorded for this clonotype. The gene calls are TRBV11-2 and TRBJ2-1, with 11 bases matching TRBD2. Losses at the gene ends were 5 bases for V and 5 bases for J; bases not matched to a gene: 11. CDR3 length equals 17 residues. Germline V lookup: CDR1 SGHAT, CDR2 FQNNGV. The CDR3, as DNA: TGTGCCAGCAGCCCCACGGGCAGGGGACTAGCGGACAATGAGCAGTTCTTC. This gives the protein CASSPTGRGLADNEQFF.

In this sample, this clonotype turned up a few times. The CDR3 region is CASSPRLAGIEQFF. CDR3 coding DNA: TGTGCCAGCAGTCCAAGACTAGCGGGAATTGAGCAGTTCTTC. This chain connects TRBV27 to TRBJ2-1; 11 bases align to TRBD2. J lost 9 bases, V lost 5 bases, and 6 bases had no gene match. This CDR3 has 14 amino acids. Germline CDR1 MNHEY, CDR2 SMNVEV (reference sequence).

The chain is built from TRBV10-3 and TRBJ2-5; D is ambiguous. The CDR3 extends over 11 amino acids. Trimming stripped 2 bases from V and 5 bases from J, with 3 bases between. Germline V lookup: CDR1 ENHRY, CDR2 SYGVKD. In DNA, the CDR3 is TGTGCCATCAGTGAGGGGGAGACCCAGTACTTC. Translated: CAISEGETQYF.

The CDR3 coding sequence is TGCAGTGCCAGCAGGGGTTTGGGCTCTGGAAACACCATATATTTT. Translated, it gives CSASRGLGSGNTIYF. This sequence joins TRBV20-1 and TRBJ1-3; D might be TRBD1 (6 bases). This CDR3 contains 15 residues. CDR1 DFQATT and CDR2 SNEGSKA come from the germline V gene (reference sequence). V was trimmed by 6 bases and J by 0 bases, leaving 15 bases between them.

The sample holds many counts of this clonotype. The chain combines TRBV29-1 with TRBJ2-3; D is perhaps TRBD1 or TRBD2 (5 bases each). The germline V gene encodes CDR1 SQVTM and CDR2 ANQGSEA. The CDR3 runs to 16 residues. The V gene lost 3 bases and the J gene lost 6 bases, with 22 bases spanning the gap. The CDR3 DNA is TGCAGCGTTGACCCCTGGGGTGGGAGAGGGACGGATACGCAGTATTTT. Amino acid sequence: CSVDPWGGRGTDTQYF.

This clonotype showed up many times. This chain uses TRBV10-3 with TRBJ2-5; 16 positions agree with TRBD2. This CDR3 contains 17 residues. The trim removed 6 bases at V and 0 bases at J, leaving 4 bases unmatched. The germline CDR1 and CDR2 sequences are ENHRY and SYGVKD. The CDR3 reads CAIRLGLAGGNQETQYF. In DNA form, the CDR3 reads TGTGCCATCAGACTGGGACTAGCGGGGGGGAACCAAGAGACCCAGTACTTC.

At least ten counts were recorded for this clonotype. CDR3 residues: CSASPTSGRGPQYF. The DNA of the CDR3 is TGCAGTGCTAGTCCGACTAGCGGGAGAGGTCCGCAGTATTTT. The chain combines TRBV20-1 with TRBJ2-3; 12 bases match TRBD2. Germline values: CDR1 DFQATT, CDR2 SNEGSKA (reference sequence). The CDR3 totals 14 residues. Trimming removed 3 bases from V and 10 bases from J; junction bases left unmatched: 8.

V gene TRBV6-2 or TRBV6-3 combines with J gene TRBJ2-2; D possibly corresponds to TRBD1 (6 bases). The V gene lost 6 bases and the J gene lost 0 bases, with 14 bases spanning the gap. This CDR3 contains 16 residues. Germline V gene lookup returns CDR1 MNHEY and CDR2 SVGEGT. As DNA, the CDR3 is TGTGCCAGCAGAGAACTGACAGGCGCGAACACCGGGGAGCTGTTTTTT. Protein: CASRELTGANTGELFF.